One and the same sample provided the 3 T cell receptor beta chains below, sequenced in a study of T cell responses to AZD1222 COVID-19 vaccine (dated by TCRdb to about 2021). Receptor libraries were prepared by the immunoSEQ multiplex PCR assay. Imported from immuneACCESS, the table was reduced by TCRdb to in-frame sequences with V and J called. These copies leave out some clones; in studies compared against another copy, an unresolved V gene accounts for under half, and the cause of the remainder is not known. This sample lists 140,000 or so clones; about nine tenths were detected once. 1.7% of the sample is taken by the ten largest. In light of the paper, this sample's time point label describes: baseline before first vaccination. The sample here was peripheral blood, taken on day 0 of AZD1222 vaccination. The source is an adult in good health.

The chain couples TRBV10-3 to TRBJ1-2; 10 nucleotides line up with TRBD1. The V gene end was trimmed by 10 bases and the J gene end by 6 bases; junction bases not matched to a gene: 8. There are 13 residues in the CDR3. Germline loops: CDR1 ENHRY, CDR2 SYGVKD. The CDR3, as DNA: TGTGCCACGCCCGGGACAGGGGTTGATGGCTACACCTTC. This sequence encodes CATPGTGVDGYTF.

Concerning this clone: At the DNA level, this CDR3 is encoded by other sequences in the same sample as well. The rearrangement links TRBV14 to TRBJ1-1, with D uncertain. V lost 4 bases and J 1 base, leaving 7 bases between the germline ends. The CDR3 extends over 13 amino acids. CDR1 is SGHDN, CDR2 FVKESK, per germline. The CDR3 spells CASSLGPNTEAFF. CDR3 bases: TGTGCCAGCAGCCTCGGACCGAACACTGAAGCTTTCTTT.

This clone was seen a single time. The chain carries TRBV2 and TRBJ1-2; D gene unclear. The CDR3 is 15 amino acids. The germline CDR1 and CDR2 sequences are SNHLY and FYNNEI. Trimming took 3 bases from V and 2 from J, leaving 13 bases between them. The CDR3 is CASSDEGTSNYGYTF. The CDR3 DNA reads TGTGCCAGCAGTGACGAGGGAACATCCAACTATGGCTACACCTTC.